Each of the 4 T cell receptor beta chains below was sequenced from the same sample in a study of shared clonotypes between healthy human individuals. Generated by immunoSEQ multiplex PCR, the TCRdb table keeps only in-frame clones and is missing some. The data show about 2.1 million clones, more than 85% seen once. CD8 cells classed as naive were CD45RO-negative and positively selected for CCR7, excluding terminally differentiated effector memory CD45RA+ cells. Sequencing was performed on naive CD8+ T cells from PBMCs. The source is a young man in good health. Some clones in this sample may be carry-over from other donors' samples.

The chain recombines TRBV25-1 with TRBJ1-1, with D hard to call. Trimming left V 4 bases short and J 1 base short, with 4 bases between. This CDR3 region has 12 residues. CDR1 is MGHDK and CDR2 is SYGVNS in the germline V gene. For the CDR3, the DNA is TGTGCCAGCAGTGGTCCGAACACTGAAGCTTTCTTT. Its translation: CASSGPNTEAFF.

The gene calls are TRBV2 and TRBJ2-7; 8 bases fit TRBD1. The length of the CDR3 is 13 residues. CDR1 SNHLY and CDR2 FYNNEI come from the germline V gene. Unmatched junction bases numbered 9, after V lost 10 bases and J lost 4 bases. The CDR3 spells CAIRQGTLYEQYF. The CDR3 nucleotides read TGTGCCATTAGACAGGGGACGTTGTACGAGCAGTACTTC.

V usage is TRBV11-2 and J usage is TRBJ1-1; the D gene is possibly TRBD1 (6 bases). This CDR3 has 16 amino acids. With 3 bases removed from V and 5 bases from J, the gap between germline ends came to 19 bases. Germline CDR1 and CDR2: SGHAT and FQNNGV. This CDR3 is CASSLSPRGAETEAFF. The CDR3 DNA is TGTGCCAGCAGCTTGAGCCCCAGGGGCGCGGAGACTGAAGCTTTCTTT.

The chain recombines TRBV7-9 with TRBJ2-7; D not certain. Germline CDR1 and CDR2: SEHNR and FQNEAQ (reference sequence). CDR3 length: 15 amino acids. Trimming stripped 5 bases from V and 2 bases from J, with 16 bases between. As DNA, the CDR3 is TGTGCCAGCAGCAGCCCGGGTCCCACCCCCTACGAGCAGTACTTC. It encodes CASSSPGPTPYEQYF.